This T cell receptor (beta chain) derives from a study of molecular identifiers for immune sequencing clone quantification. Study summary: The replicate experiment used RNA from roughly 20,000 or 100,000 naive CD8 cells. This RNA was split into five aliquots, and four of them were sequenced. Regarding the study as a whole: For effector cells, clones above 20 RNA copies held over 97% of molecules; for naive cells, under 1%.

V shed 5 bases, J shed 8 bases, and the junction held 8 bases outside the gene matches. This CDR3 comprises 15 residues. Germline V lookup: CDR1 MDHEN, CDR2 SYDVKM. Preparation methods for the bulk TCR libraries were those previously described, with listed TCR primers. TCRdb re-analysed the PCR reads in MiXCR, keeping a single row per CDR3 protein. The data contain about half a million distinct CDR3 sequences, 20% to 25% of them singletons. This clonotype was picked up many times. Its target is unknown. The CD8+CD4-CCR7+CD45RA+ phenotype defined the sorted naive CD8 T cells. The chain combines TRBV28 with TRBJ2-4; 11 bases agree with TRBD2. The origin of this receptor is a human donor in good health. Some libraries in this study had Jurkat cell RNA spiked in. Sequencing was performed on naive CD8+ T cells from blood, with Jurkat cell RNA spiked in. The subset is: FACS-sorted CD8+CD4-CCR7+CD45RA+ naive T cells. The CDR3 sequence: CASSPRTSGPDIQYF. DNA for the CDR3: TGTGCCAGCAGTCCTCGGACTAGCGGGCCTGACATTCAGTACTTC.